This T cell receptor (beta chain) was recovered during a study of vaccination and CD4 T cells after COVID-19 (dated 2022 in TCRdb). About the study as a whole: Convalescent patients had a positive SARS-CoV-2 result on nasal swab PCR, and of these patients, nine had mild disease and one had severe disease. In the convalescent cohort there were six males and four females, among whom were two Hispanic individuals, seven Caucasians, two Asians and one multiracial person. Participants received two doses of either the Pfizer-BioNTech BNT162b2 vaccine (n=8) or the Moderna mRNA-1273 vaccine (n=2). Post-COVID blood samples from convalescent patients were collected a median of around 100 days after diagnosis, with a range of roughly 30 to 161 days. Post-vaccine blood samples were collected a median of about 72 days after the second vaccine dose, ranging from roughly 14 to 241 days. Culture stimuli were overlapping spike peptide pools from SARS-CoV-2 and from the common cold coronaviruses HCoV-NL63, HCoV-OC43 and HCoV-229E. As controls, cultures received a CEFX viral epitope pool (the positive control), an HIV-1 Nef peptide pool (the negative control), or no peptide at all. In over 8 COVID-19 convalescent patients and a handful of infection-naive healthy vaccine recipients, researchers compared the spike-specific CD4+ TCR repertoire from before mRNA vaccination with the repertoire from after. Broader findings and caveats from the paper: Although the median number of SARS-CoV-2-reactive clonotypes went up from roughly 23 after infection to 30 to 45 after vaccination, the increase was not significant. Among the post-vaccine SARS-CoV-2-reactive clones in convalescent patients, a median around 90% showed up only after vaccination, which suggests vaccine-specific priming. Relatively few convalescent patients were included in the study, and early timepoints after natural infection were not analyzed. Of the vaccine-specific clones found in convalescent patients, nearly all (304 of 307) were mono-reactive for SARS-CoV-2 spike instead of being cross-reactive with common cold coronaviruses.

The treatment or condition label of this sample denotes: roughly 11-day PBMC culture with coronavirus spike peptide pools or control peptides (ViraFEST assay). The ViraFEST assay, used in the study, expanded antigen-specific T cells with peptide pools and then identified the expanded clonotypes through TCR sequencing. The convalescent patients' positive SARS-CoV-2 PCR tests were from March to December 2020, which was before the Alpha, Beta and Delta variants emerged in the United States. Each well held roughly 2 million PBMCs cultured in IMDM containing roughly 5% human AB serum and approximately 9.6 IU/ml IL-2, with about 9.4 ug/ml peptide pools added. On days 3 and 7, half of the culture medium was replaced with fresh IL-2-containing medium. After 10 to 11 days of culture, CD4+ T cells were isolated by negative selection with the EasySep CD4+ T cell isolation kit. PBMCs were separated from whole blood using Ficoll-Paque Plus gradient centrifugation and then either used fresh or cryopreserved at -140C. Culture conditions were generally each tested in triplicate wells.

A note on this clonotype: What this receptor recognizes is not known. One base away there is no much larger clone; base qualities are not given.

As encoded in the germline V gene, CDR1 is MNHEY while CDR2 is SVGAGI. The CDR3 numbers 15 residues from cysteine through phenylalanine. The entry retains the CDR3 DNA only, 45 bases that are in frame from base 1. Cut back by 0 bases and 4 bases, the V and J ends lie 12 bases apart. Libraries were constructed by PCR. TCR sequencing of DNA from cultured CD4+ T cells used the Oncomine TCR Beta short-read assay at the Johns Hopkins FTIC core. Genomic DNA was extracted from the cultured CD4+ T cells with the QIAamp micro DNA kit. Oncomine TCR Beta libraries made from cultured CD4+ T cells were pooled using unique dual indexes and sequenced on an Illumina iSeq 100. The published analysis was carried out like this. Non-productive sequences were filtered out, and CDR3s that did not start with C, did not end with F or W, or were shorter than 7 amino acids were discarded. The MANAFEST web application identified antigen-specific clonotypes by comparing peptide-stimulated wells against reference wells and other culture wells. Positive clones required FDR below 0.05, an odds ratio above 5, and productive frequency above 0.1% in at least two of three replicate wells. Clonotypes that were significantly expanded in both SARS-CoV-2 spike wells and at least one common cold coronavirus spike condition were defined as cross-reactive. Similarity between CDR3 sequences was evaluated in R version 3.6.1 using Levenshtein distances (stringdist) and unrooted phylogenetic trees (ape). TCRdb reprocessed the public reads (quality trimming at Q25 with fastp, clone calling with MiXCR) and kept in-frame beta chains. Each CDR3 protein gets just one entry, which takes the most common genes and DNA from the rows behind it. What appears here as the V and J calls and clone size reflects TCRdb's work, not the paper's. The sample table contains around 7,100 distinct CDR3 sequences; only one count was recorded for less than 80% of them. About 16% of the sample is in the top ten clones.

Sequenced: CD4+ T cells from blood, cultured in vitro. The chain is encoded by TRBV6-5 joined to TRBJ1-1, with the identity of the D gene unclear. This sequence originates from a human donor who had recovered from COVID-19. The nucleotide sequence reads as follows: TGTGCCAGCAGTTACTCGGTGAGGGTACGCACTGAAGCTTTCTTT. It is translated as CASSYSVRVRTEAFF.